What follows are 20 T cell receptor beta chains derived from one specimen sequenced in a study of blood T cell repertoires in COVID-19. Generated by immunoSEQ multiplex PCR, the TCRdb table keeps only in-frame clones and is missing some. Among roughly 570,000 clones listed, about 89% were seen once. Sample: peripheral blood. The receptors here all came from a woman aged 45-59 years with COVID-19, enrolled during active disease.

The chain has TRBV5-1 and TRBJ1-1; possible D gene TRBD1, 5 bases. V lost 8 bases to trimming and J lost 5 bases, with 16 bases between them. Germline V gene data show CDR1 as SGHRS and CDR2 as YFSETQ. CDR3 size: 13 residues. CDR3 sequence: CASGLGGTTEAFF. The CDR3 DNA sequence: TGCGCCAGTGGCCTGGGGGGAACGACTGAAGCTTTCTTT.

The genes are TRBV6-2 or TRBV6-3 and TRBJ2-1; D is possibly TRBD2 (7 bases). With 2 bases removed from V and 1 base from J, the gap between germline ends came to 18 bases. Germline values: CDR1 MNHEY, CDR2 SVGEGT. This CDR3 spans 18 amino acids. CDR3 nucleotide sequence: TGTGCCAGCAGTTACCCCCTGGGGGGGCTTGGGTCCTACAATGAGCAGTTCTTC. This gives the protein CASSYPLGGLGSYNEQFF.

This chain connects TRBV9 to TRBJ1-4; the D gene is possibly TRBD1 (5 bases). Germline V gives CDR1 SGDLS, CDR2 YYNGEE. The V gene lost 0 bases and the J gene lost 7 bases, with 13 bases spanning the gap. The CDR3 sequence is 15 residues long. The CDR3 nucleotides read TGTGCCAGCAGCGTAGCTACAGGTAGAGGTGAAAAACTGTTTTTT. Amino acid sequence: CASSVATGRGEKLFF.

CDR3 sequence (DNA): TGCGCCAGCAGCCAAGGGCAGGTAACGGGAAACACCATATATTTT. It codes for CASSQGQVTGNTIYF. The gene calls are TRBV4-1 and TRBJ1-3; no firm D call. This CDR3 has 15 amino acids. Deletions cut 1 base from V and 4 bases from J, with 11 bases between. Germline lookup yields CDR1 MGHRA and CDR2 YSYEKL.

On this clone: This specimen includes other DNA sequences encoding the same CDR3. V and J are TRBV6-1 and TRBJ1-2; D is unclear. This CDR3 is 14 amino acids long. CDR1 is MNHNS, CDR2 SASEGT, per germline. Trimming cost V 0 bases and J 2 bases, with 7 bases left between them. CDR3 residues: CASSEAGGNYGYTF. CDR3 sequence (DNA): TGTGCCAGCAGTGAAGCGGGAGGGAACTATGGCTACACCTTC.

This chain uses TRBV19 with TRBJ2-1, with 11 nucleotides matching TRBD1. The CDR3 runs 17 residues. V was clipped by 0 bases and J by 8 bases; unmatched bases: 9. Germline CDR1 and CDR2: LNHDA and SQIVND (reference sequence). In DNA form, the CDR3 reads TGTGCCAGTAGTATAGATAATCCCGGGACAGGGGGGGATGAGCAGTTCTTC. This gives the protein CASSIDNPGTGGDEQFF.

This clone was observed a few times. V and J are TRBV6-5 and TRBJ2-3; 7 bases line up with TRBD1. The germline V gene encodes CDR1 MNHEY and CDR2 SVGAGI. The CDR3 runs to 15 residues. With V trimmed by 10 bases and J by 0 bases, 10 bases remained unmatched. CDR3 coding DNA: TGTGCCACCAGGACCGGGACAGCAAGCACAGATACGCAGTATTTT. Translation gives CATRTGTASTDTQYF.

This clone was seen a few times. The chain links TRBV3-1 (or the pseudogene TRBV3-2) to TRBJ2-3; perhaps TRBD1 as D (5 bases). Between the trimmed V and J ends, which lost 1 base and 1 base, there was a span of 12 bases. The CDR3 runs 16 residues. The germline V gene has CDR1 LGHDT and CDR2 YNNKEL (reference sequence). CDR3 sequence: CASSQVAGFRTDTQYF. The CDR3 DNA follows: TGTGCCAGCAGCCAAGTGGCAGGGTTCCGCACAGATACGCAGTATTTT.

The CDR3 DNA is TGTGCCAGCAAGTTAACGACTAGTGCGAACACCGGGGAGCTGTTTTTT. Its protein is CASKLTTSANTGELFF. The chain has TRBV2 and TRBJ2-2, with D possibly matching TRBD2 (6 bases). CDR3 length equals 16 residues. The V end was cut by 7 bases, the J end by 0 bases, with 15 bases between. The germline gives CDR1 SNHLY, CDR2 FYNNEI. Drawing the rest from reference TRBV2 and TRBJ2-2, the complete variable domain is EPEVTQTPSHQVTQMGQEVILRCVPISNHLYFYWYRQILGQKVEFLVSFYNNEISEKSEIFDDQFSVERPDGSNFTLKIRSTKLEDSAMYFCASKLTTSANTGELFFGEGSRLTVL.

The chain links TRBV18 to TRBJ1-2; 12 bases agree with TRBD1. The CDR3 spans 17 residues. Germline loops: CDR1 KGHSH, CDR2 LQKENI. V dropped 3 bases and J dropped 4; count of bases not matched to a gene: 9. As DNA, the CDR3 is TGTGCCAGCTCACCCGGGACAGGGGGCGCCAATAGCTATGGCTACACCTTC. This gives the protein CASSPGTGGANSYGYTF.

This clone was picked up a small number of times. The CDR3 bases are TGTGCCACCGGAGAACGGGACAGGGGTTCACCCCTCCACTTT. This translates into CATGERDRGSPLHF. This chain links TRBV2 with TRBJ1-6, with 10 bases that match TRBD1. J gave up 9 bases and V 10 bases, and 9 bases lay outside the gene matches. From germline, CDR1 is SNHLY and CDR2 FYNNEI. The CDR3 runs 14 residues.

The chain combines TRBV7-6 with TRBJ2-1, with 8 bases lining up with TRBD2. The CDR3 runs to 15 residues. Germline V lookup: CDR1 SGHVS, CDR2 FNYEAQ. V dropped 5 bases and J dropped 6; count of bases not matched to a gene: 9. Written as DNA, the CDR3 is TGTGCCAGCAGCCTCCCCTCGGGGGGGTTCAATGAGCAGTTCTTC. This codes for CASSLPSGGFNEQFF.

This chain connects TRBV12-3 or TRBV12-4 to TRBJ1-6, with unresolved D. CDR3 length: 13 residues. V lost 4 bases to trimming and J lost 7 bases, with 8 bases between them. The CDR3 sequence is CASSYFGNSPLHF. The CDR3 DNA reads as TGTGCCAGCAGTTATTTTGGCAATTCACCCCTCCACTTT.

V usage is TRBV30 and J usage is TRBJ2-1; D unresolved. V lost 0 bases to trimming and J lost 4 bases, with 7 bases between them. The CDR3 spans 13 residues. Germline V lookup: CDR1 GTSNPN, CDR2 SVGIG (reference sequence). The CDR3: CAWSVLRYNEQFF. The CDR3 DNA follows: TGTGCCTGGAGTGTTCTGCGGTACAATGAGCAGTTCTTC.

V gene TRBV18 combines with J gene TRBJ1-1; TRBD1 agrees at 10 bases. The trim removed 8 bases at V and 1 base at J, leaving 7 bases unmatched. This CDR3 contains 15 residues. Germline loops: CDR1 KGHSH, CDR2 LQKENI. The CDR3 nucleotides are TGTGCCAGCCTCGGGACAGGGGTGGGGAACACTGAAGCTTTCTTT. It is translated as CASLGTGVGNTEAFF.

The V gene is TRBV29-1, the J gene TRBJ2-1, with a tentative D call TRBD2 (5 bases). V was shortened by 8 bases and J by 7 bases, with 12 bases between the two germline ends. Germline V gene data show CDR1 as SQVTM and CDR2 as ANQGSEA. The CDR3 has 11 residues. In DNA, the CDR3 is TGCAGCTCCGGGGAATGGAATGAGCAGTTCTTC. Amino acids: CSSGEWNEQFF.

J is TRBJ1-5 and V is TRBV9; D gene ambiguous. V gave up 2 bases and J gave up 7 bases, with 10 bases separating them. The CDR3 is 13 amino acids. The V gene's germline CDR1 is SGDLS and CDR2 YYNGEE. CDR3 DNA sequence: TGTGCCAGCAGCGTGGGAGGGAGGCAGCCCCAGCATTTT. This translates into CASSVGGRQPQHF.

This sequence joins TRBV28 and TRBJ1-1; D might be TRBD1 (6 bases). Germline CDR1 reads MDHEN; CDR2 reads SYDVKM. Trimming took off 2 bases at V and 10 bases at J, with 14 bases between the two ends. The CDR3 runs to 13 residues. CDR3 sequence: CASSLVGTGTAFF. The DNA for the CDR3 is TGTGCCAGCAGTTTAGTGGGTACAGGGACAGCTTTCTTT.

This clone turned up a few times. V usage is TRBV7-6 and J usage is TRBJ1-2, with 12 bases lining up with TRBD1. The CDR3 covers 14 residues. Germline CDR1 reads SGHVS; CDR2 reads FNYEAQ. J gave up 8 bases and V 5 bases, and 6 bases lay outside the gene matches. This CDR3 is CASSPGTGGEGYTF. As DNA, the CDR3 is TGTGCCAGCAGCCCCGGGACAGGGGGCGAAGGCTACACCTTC.

The rearrangement uses TRBV21-1 and TRBJ2-3; TRBD1, the D gene given by the table, was not confirmed from the DNA. TRBV21-1 is reported as a pseudogene. The CDR3 contains 19 residues. DNA of the CDR3: TGTGCCAGCAGCAAAAAAAGTCACAGGGGGATCCTTAGCACAGATACGCAGTATTTT. This codes for CASSKKSHRGILSTDTQYF.